This T cell receptor (beta chain) was documented in a study of T cells in tuberculosis. On the study more broadly: A South African cohort included IGRA-negative adolescents, latently infected IGRA-positive adolescents and adults with active tuberculosis. Study-wide results and limits: Smaller distances to GMM-specific TCRs suggested their expansion in active tuberculosis. Smaller alpha distances in active tuberculosis partly reflected shorter CDR3-alpha lengths. Classification accuracy was about 90% (AUROC approximately 0.89) with the GMM-specific repertoire.

Generated by immunoSEQ multiplex PCR, the TCRdb table keeps only in-frame clones and is missing some. The sample records about 45,000 clones, approximately 94% being singletons. This CDR3 is built from 18 residues. V lost 5 bases and J 1 base, leaving 21 bases between the germline ends. Per the germline V gene, CDR1 is MNHEY and CDR2 is SMNVEV (reference sequence). In regard to this clone: Its antigen is unknown.

The chain recombines TRBV27 with TRBJ1-5; tentatively, D is TRBD1 (6 bases). The sequence was obtained from a donor aged 5-35 years with latent tuberculosis or without tuberculosis infection. Some clones in this sample may be carry-over from other donors' samples. Sequenced: PBMCs. CDR3 in amino acids: CASSPSAGVRLSNQPQHF. Here the CDR3 DNA reads TGTGCCAGCAGTCCCTCGGCAGGGGTCAGGCTCAGCAATCAGCCCCAGCATTTT.